The 18 T cell receptor beta chains listed next were all sequenced from one sample in a study of CD8 T cells in Susac syndrome. The RNA input was 0.5 to 1 ug, and it was reverse transcribed with random hexamers. One entry per CDR3 protein results from TCRdb running MiXCR on the immunoSEQ multiplex PCR reads. The sample comprises approximately 190,000 distinct CDR3 sequences, almost 96% of which are singletons, and around 0.1% rests with the top ten. Sequenced material: CD4+ T cells from PBMCs. These receptors all come from a human donor with Susac syndrome.

J is TRBJ2-5 and V is TRBV12-3 or TRBV12-4; tentatively, D is TRBD2 (7 bases). The CDR3 covers 12 residues. The V and J ends lost 7 bases and 7 bases respectively, with 13 bases between them. CDR3: CASTGGPGTQYF. The CDR3 DNA reads TGTGCCAGCACCGGGGGGCCCGGGACCCAGTACTTC.

The CDR3, as DNA: TGTGCCAGCAGGCATTTCACAGGCCAAGAGACCCAGTACTTC. Translated: CASRHFTGQETQYF. The V and J genes are TRBV7-8 and TRBJ2-5; a weak D match, TRBD1 (5 bases). The V end was cut by 6 bases, the J end by 1 base, with 12 bases between. The CDR3 has 14 amino acids. CDR1 and CDR2 from the germline V gene are SGHVS and FQNEAQ.

The chain is built from TRBV15 and TRBJ2-2; D is possibly TRBD1 (5 bases). Germline CDR1 and CDR2: LNHNV and YYDKDF (reference sequence). CDR3 length: 18 amino acids. V was cut by 0 bases and J by 2 bases, with 16 bases left in between. CDR3 DNA sequence: TGTGCCACCAGCAGAGAGGGGTCGAGGACAAATAACACCGGGGAGCTGTTTTTT. Protein: CATSREGSRTNNTGELFF.

This clonotype was seen just once. This chain connects TRBV5-4 to TRBJ2-5, with 11 bases lining up with TRBD2. The germline gives CDR1 SGHNT, CDR2 YYREEE (reference sequence). This CDR3 is 16 amino acids long. The V gene end was trimmed by 4 bases and the J gene end by 5 bases; junction bases not matched to a gene: 10. CDR3 protein: CASSPGTSGSLETQYF. The CDR3 DNA is TGTGCCAGCAGCCCGGGGACTAGCGGAAGTCTGGAGACCCAGTACTTC.

This clonotype was observed once. The CDR3 sequence is CASSRPDRGSFEAFF. As DNA, the CDR3 is TGCGCCAGCAGCCGCCCGGACAGGGGAAGCTTTGAAGCTTTCTTT. V is TRBV4-1 and J is TRBJ1-1; 9 nucleotides align to TRBD1. V gave up 4 bases and J gave up 7 bases; unmatched junction bases: 10. The CDR3 has 15 amino acids. CDR1 and CDR2 (germline): MGHRA, YSYEKL.

V is TRBV4-2 and J is TRBJ2-3; TRBD2 matches at 16 bases. Germline V gives CDR1 LGHNA, CDR2 YNFKEQ. V shed 1 base and J 3 bases; nucleotides not matched to a gene: 7. The CDR3 has 19 amino acids. The CDR3 region has the DNA TGTGCCAGCAGCCAAGGAGCGGGACTAGCGGGGGGGCTAACAGATACGCAGTATTTT. Translating it yields CASSQGAGLAGGLTDTQYF.

The chain has TRBV9 and TRBJ2-7; TRBD2 aligns across 10 bases. V lost 0 bases to trimming and J lost 3 bases; unmatched junction nucleotides: 3. From germline, CDR1 is SGDLS and CDR2 YYNGEE. The CDR3 is 15 amino acids. CDR3 sequence: CASSVAASGGYEQYF. The CDR3 DNA is TGTGCCAGCAGCGTAGCGGCTAGCGGGGGCTACGAGCAGTACTTC.

Here the CDR3 DNA reads TGCAGTGCTTATAGCGAGGGCACAGATACGCAGTATTTT. It is translated as CSAYSEGTDTQYF. The chain joins TRBV20-1 to TRBJ2-3; possibly TRBD2 for D (5 bases). Per germline, CDR1 DFQATT and CDR2 SNEGSKA (reference sequence). V was pared by 5 bases and J by 1 base, with 10 bases between. The CDR3 has 13 amino acids.

This chain links TRBV30 with TRBJ2-2, with D maybe TRBD1 (7 bases). Germline-derived CDR1 and CDR2 are GTSNPN and SVGIG (reference sequence). The CDR3 sequence is 17 residues long. V lost 1 base to trimming and J lost 1 base, with 16 bases between them. This chain's CDR3 is CAWSGGTDRWNTGELFF. The CDR3 nucleotides read TGTGCCTGGAGTGGCGGGACAGACAGGTGGAACACCGGGGAGCTGTTTTTT.

The chain uses TRBV5-1 and TRBJ1-6, with TRBD1 identical over 7 bases. From germline, CDR1 is SGHRS and CDR2 YFSETQ. The junction had 6 bases not matched to a gene; V was cut back by 5 bases and J by 7 bases. The CDR3 loop spans 14 amino acids. CDR3 nucleotide sequence: TGCGCCAGCAGAGAACAGGGGTACAATTCACCCCTCCACTTT. Its protein product is CASREQGYNSPLHF. The whole variable domain, remainder taken from reference TRBV5-1 and TRBJ1-6, is KAGVTQTPRYLIKTRGQQVTLSCSPISGHRSVSWYQQTPGQGLQFLFEYFSETQRNKGNFPGRFSGRQFSNSRSEMNVSTLELGDSALYLCASREQGYNSPLHFGNGTRLTVT.

J is TRBJ1-5 and V is TRBV15, with D uncertain. Germline values: CDR1 LNHNV, CDR2 YYDKDF (reference sequence). Between the trimmed V and J ends, which lost 1 base and 2 bases, there was a span of 12 bases. CDR3 size: 16 residues. This chain's CDR3 is CATSRADLGGNQPQHF. In nucleotides, the CDR3 is TGTGCCACCAGCAGAGCGGATCTGGGAGGCAATCAGCCCCAGCATTTT.

The chain recombines TRBV5-4 with TRBJ2-3, with 8 positions matching TRBD2. The V segment lost 4 bases and the J segment 0 bases; nucleotides outside the gene matches: 13. Looked up from germline, CDR1 is SGHNT and CDR2 is YYREEE (reference sequence). The CDR3 has 18 amino acids. This chain's CDR3 is CASSRGERGGRSTDTQYF. CDR3 in DNA: TGTGCCAGCAGCCGCGGAGAACGGGGGGGCCGAAGCACAGATACGCAGTATTTT. Combining the CDR3 with reference TRBV5-4 and TRBJ2-3 gives the whole variable domain ETGVTQSPTHLIKTRGQQVTLRCSSQSGHNTVSWYQQALGQGPQFIFQYYREEENGRGNFPPRFSGLQFPNYSSELNVNALELDDSALYLCASSRGERGGRSTDTQYFGPGTRLTVL.

This chain joins TRBV9 and TRBJ2-2, with D uncertain. The V and J ends lost 0 bases and 6 bases respectively, with 9 bases between them. Germline assignment: CDR1 SGDLS and CDR2 YYNGEE. This CDR3 is built from 14 residues. In DNA, the CDR3 is TGTGCCAGCAGCGTAGGTGTGGTATCCGGGGAGCTGTTTTTT. Translating it yields CASSVGVVSGELFF.

V is TRBV3-1 and J is TRBJ2-1; 14 bases map to TRBD2. The CDR3 totals 16 residues. CDR1 LGHDT and CDR2 YNNKEL come from the germline V gene (reference sequence). Trimming at V came to 3 bases and at J to 7 bases, leaving 5 bases not matched to a gene. The chain's CDR3 is CASSQRLAGGQNEQFF. CDR3 in DNA: TGTGCCAGCAGCCAGCGACTAGCGGGGGGGCAAAATGAGCAGTTCTTC.

The count of this clonotype is one. The CDR3 here is CASSLGQGQGGELFF. The CDR3 coding sequence is TGTGCCAGCAGCCTAGGACAGGGCCAGGGCGGGGAGCTGTTTTTT. The genes are TRBV7-2 and TRBJ2-2; 8 positions agree with TRBD1. Looked up from germline, CDR1 is SGHTA and CDR2 is FQGNSA. CDR3 size: 15 residues. With 5 bases clipped from V and 7 bases from J, the junction kept 9 bases outside the gene matches.

The V gene is TRBV27, the J gene TRBJ1-2; no reliable D call. The germline gives CDR1 MNHEY, CDR2 SMNVEV (reference sequence). This CDR3 comprises 10 residues. The CDR3, as DNA: TGTGCGCGGGAGGACTATGGCTACACCTTC. Translating gives CAREDYGYTF.

This clonotype has only one observation. The rearrangement joins TRBV5-1 to TRBJ1-1, with D perhaps matching TRBD1 (5 bases). V gave up 0 bases and J gave up 1 base, with 7 bases separating them. CDR1 SGHRS and CDR2 YFSETQ come from the germline V gene. The CDR3 runs to 14 residues. CDR3 bases: TGCGCCAGCAGCTTGGAGGGGCAGAACACTGAAGCTTTCTTT. Its protein product is CASSLEGQNTEAFF.

There are a few counts of this clonotype. In DNA form, the CDR3 reads TGCAGTGCTAGAGATGGCGGCTACGAGCAGTACTTC. Its translation: CSARDGGYEQYF. The V call is TRBV20-1, the J call TRBJ2-7; D remains unclear. The germline V and J ends were trimmed by 0 bases and 3 bases, with 6 bases remaining between them. CDR3 length equals 12 residues. CDR1 and CDR2 (germline): DFQATT, SNEGSKA (reference sequence).